The clone carrying this T cell receptor beta chain was detected many times. The junction and the germline gene differ at one end; a read error may be behind it. RNA transcripts yielded amplified TCR beta CDR3 regions. Scientists carried out first-round RT-PCR using HTBI primers and then a second-round multiplex PCR. TCRdb reanalysed the multiplex PCR reads using MiXCR and keeps one entry per CDR3 protein. The sample has around 600,000 distinct CDR3 sequences; more than 40% are singletons. This sample was taken from a study of Graves' ophthalmopathy and Graves' hyperthyroidism. Ophthalmopathy was moderately-to-severely active, CAS at least 3, NOSPECS at least 4, lasting under 3 months. Diagnoses were established from clinical symptoms, serum thyroxine, TRAb, thyroid ultrasound and orbital computed tomography. The CDR3 spans 11 residues. From germline, CDR1 is SGHRS and CDR2 YFSETQ.

The clonotype was recovered from an adult man with Graves' ophthalmopathy. Sequencing was performed on peripheral blood. This chain links TRBV5-1 with TRBJ2-5; no clear D. The DNA of the CDR3 is TGTGCCAGCAGGCTCCAAGAGACCCAGTACTTC. Its protein product is CASRLQETQYF.